The 32 T cell receptor beta chains below were found in one sample sequenced in a study of T cells in Graves' hyperthyroidism and ophthalmopathy. Researchers amplified the TCR beta CDR3 regions from RNA transcripts. RT-PCR in the first round (using the HTBI primer set) targeted the TCR CDR3. Each CDR3 protein is one row after TCRdb ran MiXCR on the multiplex PCR reads. In the table there are hundreds of thousands of distinct CDR3 sequences, around 15% of which are singletons. The sequenced material came from blood. The receptors were sampled from a woman between 18 and 30 years old with Graves' hyperthyroidism.

This clonotype was counted only a few times. The chain combines TRBV30 with TRBJ1-2; D remains unclear. The length of the CDR3 is 13 residues. V was pared by 5 bases and J by 7 bases, with 17 bases between. CDR1 and CDR2 (germline): GTSNPN, SVGIG (reference sequence). In DNA form, the CDR3 reads TGTGCCTGGGGGGAAGTCACGACGGGTGGCTACACCTTC. Translated, it gives CAWGEVTTGGYTF. The whole variable domain, filled in from reference TRBV30 and TRBJ1-2, reads SQTIHQWPATLVQPVGSPLSLECTVEGTSNPNLYWYRQAAGRGLQLLFYSVGIGQISSEVPQNLSASRPQDRQFILSSKKLLLSDSGFYLCAWGEVTTGGYTFGSGTRLTVV.

The sample holds many counts of this clonotype. This chain links TRBV24-1 with TRBJ2-1; 7 bases map to TRBD2. V lost 1 base and J lost 3; bases outside the gene matches: 8. This CDR3 region has 17 residues. Germline loops: CDR1 KGHDR, CDR2 SFDVKD. CDR3 nucleotides: TGTGCCACCAGTGATTTCCGGGGAGGGGTGGGCTACAATGAGCAGTTCTTC. This translates into CATSDFRGGVGYNEQFF.

This clonotype has ten or more counts. This sequence joins TRBV6-1 and TRBJ1-4; 9 nucleotides line up with TRBD1. J was trimmed by 7 bases and V by 6 bases; bases with no gene match: 15. CDR1 MNHNS and CDR2 SASEGT come from the germline V gene. The CDR3 sequence is 17 residues long. DNA for the CDR3: TGTGCCAGCAGAACCGGGACAGGGAATGATTTGATTGAAAAACTGTTTTTT. Amino acids: CASRTGTGNDLIEKLFF.

In its sample, this clonotype was seen many times. V is TRBV6-1 and J is TRBJ1-1; TRBD1 agrees at 7 bases. CDR3 length: 14 residues. The V and J ends lost 7 bases and 3 bases, in that order; junction bases with no gene match: 8. Germline V CDR1 and CDR2: MNHNS, SASEGT. The CDR3 is CASTRQGADTEAFF. CDR3 DNA: TGTGCCAGCACCCGACAGGGCGCGGACACTGAAGCTTTCTTT.

This clonotype was detected ten times or more. The J gene is TRBJ2-2, the V gene TRBV6-1; no clear D. The germline V and J ends were trimmed by 3 bases and 3 bases, with 8 bases remaining between them. CDR1 is MNHNS, CDR2 SASEGT, per germline. This CDR3 comprises 14 residues. CDR3 sequence (DNA): TGTGCCAGCAGTGAGTGGCTATACACCGGGGAGCTGTTTTTT. Protein product: CASSEWLYTGELFF.

This clonotype was seen ten or more times. The chain combines TRBV11-2 with TRBJ2-3; TRBD1 matches 7 bases. With 5 bases clipped from V and 2 bases from J, the junction kept 10 bases outside the gene matches. The CDR3 runs 16 residues. Germline-derived CDR1 and CDR2 are SGHAT and FQNNGV. The CDR3 reads CASSPGWDSTTDTQYF. CDR3 DNA sequence: TGTGCCAGCAGCCCCGGTTGGGACAGCACCACAGATACGCAGTATTTT. Based on the CDR3 plus reference TRBV11-2 and TRBJ2-3, the full variable domain is EAGVAQSPRYKIIEKRQSVAFWCNPISGHATLYWYQQILGQGPKLLIQFQNNGVVDDSQLPKDRFSAERLKGVDSTLKIQPAKLEDSAVYLCASSPGWDSTTDTQYFGPGTRLTVL.

This clonotype was counted many times. This rearrangement joins TRBV11-2 to TRBJ1-1; possible D gene TRBD1, 5 bases. V was cut by 1 base and J by 1 base, with 22 bases left in between. The length of the CDR3 is 19 residues. Germline lookup yields CDR1 SGHAT and CDR2 FQNNGV. As DNA, the CDR3 is TGTGCCAGCAGCTTAGGGGGCAGGAGGGCCAGGCACTGGAACACTGAAGCTTTCTTT. Its translation is CASSLGGRRARHWNTEAFF.

This clonotype was counted many times. The chain links TRBV27 to TRBJ2-7; 11 nucleotides match TRBD2. The CDR3 is 14 amino acids. Looked up from germline, CDR1 is MNHEY and CDR2 is SMNVEV (reference sequence). The V segment lost 2 bases and the J segment 6 bases; nucleotides outside the gene matches: 3. Here the CDR3 reads CASSLQLAGAEQYF. The CDR3 nucleotides are TGTGCCAGCAGTTTACAACTAGCGGGAGCCGAGCAGTACTTC.

In this sample, this clonotype turned up many times. The rearrangement links TRBV5-6 to TRBJ2-7, with D uncertain. V gave up 1 base and J gave up 2 bases, with 10 bases separating them. The CDR3 is made up of 14 amino acids. Germline lookup yields CDR1 SGHDT and CDR2 YYEEEE. The CDR3 DNA follows: TGTGCCAGCAGCTTGAGAGGCAGAGCCTACGAGCAGTACTTC. Amino acid sequence: CASSLRGRAYEQYF.

This clonotype was seen at least ten times. V gene TRBV7-2 combines with J gene TRBJ2-5; tentatively, D is TRBD2 (5 bases). Germline V gene sequence: CDR1 SGHTA, CDR2 FQGNSA. The CDR3 totals 15 residues. With 1 base removed from V and 4 bases from J, the gap between germline ends came to 13 bases. CDR3 nucleotides: TGTGCCAGCAGCTTAGAGGATGGGAGTAGAGAGACCCAGTACTTC. Translated, it gives CASSLEDGSRETQYF.

The V call is TRBV28, the J call TRBJ2-1, with D unclear. V gave up 8 bases and J gave up 9 bases, with 11 bases separating them. The CDR3 runs to 11 residues. Germline assignment: CDR1 MDHEN and CDR2 SYDVKM. The CDR3: CASALAVEQFF. CDR3 coding DNA: TGTGCCAGCGCACTCGCGGTTGAGCAGTTCTTC.

Turning to this clonotype: An end of the junction does not agree with germline; a read error may underlie this. This chain links TRBV24-1 with TRBJ2-2, with D possibly TRBD2 on 5 matching bases. Per germline, CDR1 KGHDR and CDR2 SFDVKD. CDR3 length equals 14 residues. The CDR3 spells CATSPPKNTGELVF. The CDR3 DNA is TGTGCCACCAGTCCCCCTAAGAACACCGGGGAGCTGGTTTTT.

The gene calls are TRBV2 and TRBJ1-6; 7 bases fit TRBD1. The germline V gene has CDR1 SNHLY and CDR2 FYNNEI. With 3 bases clipped from V and 0 bases from J, the junction kept 11 bases outside the gene matches. CDR3 size: 19 residues. The CDR3 coding sequence is TGTGCCAGCAGTGATAAAGGGGGCTCCTCCAGCTCCTATAATTCACCCCTCCACTTT. This translates into CASSDKGGSSSSYNSPLHF.

This clonotype was counted many times. This rearrangement joins TRBV7-9 to TRBJ2-7; no definite D call. The V and J ends lost 5 bases and 5 bases respectively, with 10 bases between them. The V gene's germline CDR1 is SEHNR and CDR2 FQNEAQ (reference sequence). The CDR3 is 12 amino acids. The CDR3 coding sequence is TGTGCCAGCAGCCCACCGAGCCACGAGCAGTACTTC. Encoded protein: CASSPPSHEQYF.

This clonotype was detected ten times or more. As DNA, the CDR3 is TGTGCCAGCAGTGGAGGGACTACCTCCTTCTATGGCTACACCTTC. Translated: CASSGGTTSFYGYTF. V gene TRBV2 combines with J gene TRBJ1-2, with D perhaps matching TRBD1 (5 bases). The CDR3 is 15 residues long. V was cut by 4 bases and J by 4 bases, with 16 bases left in between. The germline V gene has CDR1 SNHLY and CDR2 FYNNEI.

This clonotype has more than one count but fewer than ten. The rearrangement joins TRBV27 to TRBJ2-3, with TRBD2 matching over 8 bases. Germline V lookup: CDR1 MNHEY, CDR2 SMNVEV (reference sequence). The CDR3 extends over 16 amino acids. The V and J ends lost 7 bases and 2 bases, in that order; junction bases with no gene match: 11. CDR3 DNA sequence: TGTGCCAGCACCCGATACTTAGCGGGAATCACAGATACGCAGTATTTT. Its protein product is CASTRYLAGITDTQYF.

This clonotype was picked up a small number of times. CDR3 sequence reads: CASSPQAGISNSPLHF. DNA for the CDR3: TGTGCCAGCAGCCCCCAAGCGGGGATAAGTAATTCACCCCTCCACTTT. The chain combines TRBV7-2 with TRBJ1-6; no firm D call. The germline V gene encodes CDR1 SGHTA and CDR2 FQGNSA. Deletions cut 5 bases from V and 6 bases from J, with 17 bases between. The CDR3 covers 16 residues.

This clonotype was picked up a small number of times. J is TRBJ2-5 and V is TRBV6-1; 8 bases are a match to TRBD1. In germline, CDR1 is MNHNS, CDR2 SASEGT. Trimming cost V 2 bases and J 4 bases; bases outside gene matches: 6. The CDR3 covers 15 residues. CDR3 in amino acids: CASSELLGTGETQYF. Written as DNA, the CDR3 is TGTGCCAGCAGTGAACTTCTCGGGACAGGAGAGACCCAGTACTTC.

The genes are TRBV29-1 and TRBJ2-1; TRBD2 aligns across 7 bases. V was clipped by 5 bases and J by 9 bases; unmatched bases: 10. The germline V gene encodes CDR1 SQVTM and CDR2 ANQGSEA. The CDR3 is made up of 13 amino acids. The CDR3: CSVSGTTRGEQFF. The CDR3 DNA reads as TGCAGCGTTTCCGGGACTACTAGGGGTGAGCAGTTCTTC.

This clonotype has a count of ten or more. V is TRBV28 and J is TRBJ2-5; 10 positions match TRBD2. Germline V gene data show CDR1 as MDHEN and CDR2 as SYDVKM. The CDR3 covers 15 residues. With 8 bases clipped from V and 2 bases from J, the junction kept 8 bases outside the gene matches. CDR3 in amino acids: CASCQATSGQETQYF. CDR3 DNA sequence: TGTGCCAGCTGTCAGGCGACTAGCGGGCAAGAGACCCAGTACTTC.

This clonotype occurred many times. The V and J genes are TRBV11-2 and TRBJ1-4; unclear D gene. The ends were cut back, 5 bases at V and 4 bases at J, with 17 bases in the middle. This CDR3 is 16 amino acids long. Per the germline V gene, CDR1 is SGHAT and CDR2 is FQNNGV. The CDR3 region has the DNA TGTGCCAGCAGCGACGGGTTGAGTCCGAATAATGAAAAACTGTTTTTT. Protein sequence: CASSDGLSPNNEKLFF.

This clonotype turned up a few times. The J gene is TRBJ1-2, the V gene TRBV7-3, with unresolved D. V lost 0 bases and J lost 6, with 8 bases in between. This CDR3 has 13 residues. Per the germline V gene, CDR1 is SGHTA and CDR2 is FQGTGA. CDR3 nucleotides: TGTGCCAGCAGCTTAACAGGGATCCATGGCTACACCTTC. This codes for CASSLTGIHGYTF.

This clonotype was counted ten times or more. The rearrangement uses TRBV5-5 and TRBJ2-5, with 8 bases lining up with TRBD1. V was pared by 4 bases and J by 2 bases, with 13 bases of the junction left unmatched. The germline V gene has CDR1 SGHKS and CDR2 YYEKEE (reference sequence). The CDR3 extends over 17 amino acids. The CDR3 DNA is TGTGCCAGCAGCCAGCGCAGGACAGGGACGTTACAAGAGACCCAGTACTTC. Translation: CASSQRRTGTLQETQYF.

Many counts were recorded for this clonotype. V and J are TRBV12-3 or TRBV12-4 and TRBJ2-5; no clear D gene. V lost 3 bases and J lost 5, with 13 bases in between. The CDR3 is 14 residues long. CDR3 in amino acids: CASSLNSLVETQYF. The CDR3 DNA is TGTGCCAGCAGTTTGAATAGTCTCGTGGAGACCCAGTACTTC.

In its sample, this clonotype was seen a few times. V is TRBV5-1 and J is TRBJ2-2, with 8 bases that match TRBD2. The CDR3 has 15 amino acids. The J segment lost 1 base and the V segment lost 5 bases, leaving 4 bases of the junction unmatched. The V gene's germline CDR1 is SGHRS and CDR2 YFSETQ. This chain's CDR3 is CASRAGVGNTGELFF. CDR3 bases: TGCGCCAGCAGAGCGGGAGTGGGGAACACCGGGGAGCTGTTTTTT.

The rearrangement joins TRBV29-1 to TRBJ2-7, with 9 bases that match TRBD1. Trimming at V came to 7 bases and at J to 2 bases, leaving 9 bases not matched to a gene. CDR1 is SQVTM, CDR2 ANQGSEA, per germline. This CDR3 contains 14 residues. CDR3 region: CSGLRDREPYEQYF. The CDR3 DNA sequence: TGCAGCGGCCTCCGGGACAGGGAACCCTACGAGCAGTACTTC.

This clonotype was counted only a few times. The chain combines TRBV6-1 with TRBJ1-5; 10 bases fit TRBD1. Germline loops: CDR1 MNHNS, CDR2 SASEGT. CDR3 length: 18 residues. With V trimmed by 0 bases and J by 3 bases, 8 bases remained unmatched. Written as DNA, the CDR3 is TGTGCCAGCAGTGAAGCGGGGACTGGGACAGGGGTCAATCAGCCCCAGCATTTT. Amino acids: CASSEAGTGTGVNQPQHF.

This rearrangement joins TRBV6-2 or TRBV6-3 to TRBJ2-7; 11 nucleotides align to TRBD2. This CDR3 region has 17 residues. V was pared by 5 bases and J by 2 bases, with 11 bases of the junction left unmatched. Germline CDR1 is MNHEY and CDR2 is SVGEGT. The CDR3 DNA follows: TGTGCCAGCAGTCATCTTAAACTAGCGGGAGATACCTACGAGCAGTACTTC. Its protein is CASSHLKLAGDTYEQYF.

The chain joins TRBV19 to TRBJ2-6; no definite D call. The germline V and J ends were trimmed by 3 bases and 1 base, with 16 bases remaining between them. In germline, CDR1 is LNHDA, CDR2 SQIVND (reference sequence). CDR3 size: 18 residues. The CDR3 DNA sequence: TGTGCCAGTAGTATTTCCGGGCCGCTCCTGTCTGGGGCCAACGTCCTGACTTTC. Translated, it gives CASSISGPLLSGANVLTF.

As DNA, the CDR3 is TGCGCCAGCAGCCACCTACCCCTAGGGAATGAGCAGTACTTC. Protein sequence: CASSHLPLGNEQYF. The chain carries TRBV4-3 and TRBJ2-7; D is unresolved. V was cut by 3 bases and J by 7 bases, with 16 bases left in between. Germline CDR1 LGHNA, CDR2 YSLEER. The CDR3 consists of 14 residues.

The chain combines TRBV4-1 with TRBJ1-1, with D uncertain. CDR1 and CDR2 from the germline V gene are MGHRA and YSYEKL. The CDR3 is 14 residues long. Trimming removed 5 bases at V and 8 bases at J, with 18 bases between. The CDR3 loop reads CASSFQPGEKEAFF. In nucleotides, the CDR3 is TGCGCCAGCAGCTTCCAACCGGGAGAAAAAGAAGCTTTCTTT.

The chain has TRBV4-3 and TRBJ2-2; D might be TRBD2 (5 bases). V was pared by 2 bases and J by 7 bases, with 23 bases between. The CDR3 has 18 amino acids. Germline loops: CDR1 LGHNA, CDR2 YSLEER. The DNA of the CDR3 is TGCGCCAGCAGCCAAACCGGGGTAGACTTATCGTACCTCGGGGAGCTGTTTTTT. This encodes CASSQTGVDLSYLGELFF.